This TCR beta chain appears in the sequencing data of a study of blood T cell repertoires in COVID-19. In the study overall: Sites across the United States, Italy and Spain contributed samples from acute and convalescent COVID-19. Sources were T cells, B-cell-depleted T cells, or PBMCs; the material itself was cDNA or gDNA.

Germline lookup yields CDR1 LNHDA and CDR2 SQIVND (reference sequence). J lost 1 base, V lost 5 bases, and 6 bases had no gene match. The CDR3 runs to 15 residues. Only in-frame clones appear in the TCRdb table, and some are missing; sequencing was by immunoSEQ multiplex PCR. The table lists about 98,000 clones, around nine tenths of them singletons. This receptor was taken from a man between 45 and 60 years old with active or convalescent COVID-19. Sequenced: peripheral blood. The V call is TRBV19, the J call TRBJ1-1; 8 nucleotides align to TRBD1. In nucleotides, the CDR3 is TGTGCCAGTAGTTCAACCCAGGGGGCGAACACTGAAGCTTTCTTT. Protein product: CASSSTQGANTEAFF.